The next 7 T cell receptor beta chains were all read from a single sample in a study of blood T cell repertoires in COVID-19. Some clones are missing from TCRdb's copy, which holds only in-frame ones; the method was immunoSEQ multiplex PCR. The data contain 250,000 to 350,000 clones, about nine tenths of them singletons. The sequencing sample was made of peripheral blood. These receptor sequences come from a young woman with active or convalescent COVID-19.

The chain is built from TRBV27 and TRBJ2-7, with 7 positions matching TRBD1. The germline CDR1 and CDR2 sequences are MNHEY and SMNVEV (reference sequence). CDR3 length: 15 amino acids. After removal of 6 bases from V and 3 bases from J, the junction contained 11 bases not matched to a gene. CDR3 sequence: CASRRSKGQSYEQYF. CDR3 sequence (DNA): TGTGCCAGCAGGAGGTCCAAGGGACAGAGCTACGAGCAGTACTTC.

The DNA for the CDR3 is TGTGCCAGCAGCCCGCGCCTAGGAGCAGATACGCAGTATTTT. Its translation is CASSPRLGADTQYF. This chain joins TRBV9 and TRBJ2-3, with D unresolved. Between the trimmed V and J ends, which lost 4 bases and 4 bases, there was a span of 13 bases. The CDR3 has 14 amino acids. Germline CDR1 and CDR2: SGDLS and YYNGEE.

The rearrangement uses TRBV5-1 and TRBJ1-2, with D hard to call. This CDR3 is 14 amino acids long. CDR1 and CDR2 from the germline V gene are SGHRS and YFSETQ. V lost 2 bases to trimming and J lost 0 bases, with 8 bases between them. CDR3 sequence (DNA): TGCGCCAGCAGCTTTGCCGACACTAACTATGGCTACACCTTC. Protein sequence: CASSFADTNYGYTF. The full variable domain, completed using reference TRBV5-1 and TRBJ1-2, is KAGVTQTPRYLIKTRGQQVTLSCSPISGHRSVSWYQQTPGQGLQFLFEYFSETQRNKGNFPGRFSGRQFSNSRSEMNVSTLELGDSALYLCASSFADTNYGYTFGSGTRLTVV.

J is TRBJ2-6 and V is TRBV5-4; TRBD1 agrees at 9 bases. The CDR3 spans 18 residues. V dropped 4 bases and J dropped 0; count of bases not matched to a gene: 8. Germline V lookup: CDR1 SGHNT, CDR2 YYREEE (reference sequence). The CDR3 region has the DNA TGTGCCAGCAGCCGTGGACAGGGGACAGGCTCTGGGGCCAACGTCCTGACTTTC. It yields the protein CASSRGQGTGSGANVLTF. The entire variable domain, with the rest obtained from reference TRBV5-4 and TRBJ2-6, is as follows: ETGVTQSPTHLIKTRGQQVTLRCSSQSGHNTVSWYQQALGQGPQFIFQYYREEENGRGNFPPRFSGLQFPNYSSELNVNALELDDSALYLCASSRGQGTGSGANVLTFGAGSRLTVL.

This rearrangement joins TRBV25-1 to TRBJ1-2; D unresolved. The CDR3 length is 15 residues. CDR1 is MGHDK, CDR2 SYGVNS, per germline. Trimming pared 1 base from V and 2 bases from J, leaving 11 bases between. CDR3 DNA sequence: TGTGCCAGCAGTGAATCCGACGGGATAAACTATGGCTACACCTTC. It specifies CASSESDGINYGYTF.

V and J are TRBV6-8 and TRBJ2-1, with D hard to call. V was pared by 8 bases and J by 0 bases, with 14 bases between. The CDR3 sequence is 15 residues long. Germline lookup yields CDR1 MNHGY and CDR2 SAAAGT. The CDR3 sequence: CASSSEESSYNEQFF. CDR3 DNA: TGTGCCAGCTCATCTGAGGAGAGCTCCTACAATGAGCAGTTCTTC.

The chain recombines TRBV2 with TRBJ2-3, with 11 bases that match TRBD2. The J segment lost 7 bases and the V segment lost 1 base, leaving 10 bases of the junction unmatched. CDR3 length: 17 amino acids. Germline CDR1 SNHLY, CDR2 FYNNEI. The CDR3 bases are TGTGCCAGCAGTGAAGAACGTCTGGGACTAGCGGTGAATACGCAGTATTTT. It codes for CASSEERLGLAVNTQYF. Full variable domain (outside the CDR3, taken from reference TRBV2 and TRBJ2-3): EPEVTQTPSHQVTQMGQEVILRCVPISNHLYFYWYRQILGQKVEFLVSFYNNEISEKSEIFDDQFSVERPDGSNFTLKIRSTKLEDSAMYFCASSEERLGLAVNTQYFGPGTRLTVL.